This T cell receptor (beta chain) was identified in a study of post-analysis software for immune sequencing data. Turning to this clonotype: The antigen is undetermined.

Study-wide findings and caveats: Pronounced co-clustering by F measure was evident among identically batched samples. Controls had significantly higher normalized Chao1 diversity than multiple sclerosis patients.

Prepared TCR beta cDNA libraries contained unique molecular identifiers. Some 500,000 cDNA molecules were recovered from an input of about 1 to 10 million T cells. Using its own MiXCR run on the PCR reads, TCRdb lists one record per CDR3 protein. Here the sample spans about 500,000 distinct CDR3 sequences, roughly 46% being singletons. The sequence came from a girl between 5 and 17 years old with multiple sclerosis. Sequencing was performed on blood.

The CDR3 here is CASSPSESSYNEQFF. The CDR3 nucleotides read TGTGCCAGCAGTCCTAGCGAAAGCTCCTACAATGAGCAGTTCTTC. V and J are TRBV6-6 and TRBJ2-1; the D gene is possibly TRBD2 (6 bases). In germline, CDR1 is MNHNY, CDR2 SVGAGI (reference sequence). The CDR3 extends over 15 amino acids. Deletions cut 5 bases from V and 0 bases from J, with 11 bases between.